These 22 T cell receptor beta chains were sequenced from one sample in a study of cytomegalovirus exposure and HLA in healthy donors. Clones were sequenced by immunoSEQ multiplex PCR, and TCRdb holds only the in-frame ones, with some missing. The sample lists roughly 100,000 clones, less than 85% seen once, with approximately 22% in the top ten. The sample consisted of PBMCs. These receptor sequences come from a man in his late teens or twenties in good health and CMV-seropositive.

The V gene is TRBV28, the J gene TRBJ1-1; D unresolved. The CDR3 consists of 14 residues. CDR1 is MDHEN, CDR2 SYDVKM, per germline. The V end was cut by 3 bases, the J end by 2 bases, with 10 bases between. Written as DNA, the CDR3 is TGTGCCAGCAGTTTGGTCAGACTAAACACTGAAGCTTTCTTT. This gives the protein CASSLVRLNTEAFF.

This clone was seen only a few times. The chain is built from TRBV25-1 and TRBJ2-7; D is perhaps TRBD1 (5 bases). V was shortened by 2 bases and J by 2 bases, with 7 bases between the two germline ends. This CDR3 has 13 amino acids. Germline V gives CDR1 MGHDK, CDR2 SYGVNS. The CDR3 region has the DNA TGTGCCAGCAGTGAAAGGGGAACCTACGAGCAGTACGTC. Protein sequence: CASSERGTYEQYV.

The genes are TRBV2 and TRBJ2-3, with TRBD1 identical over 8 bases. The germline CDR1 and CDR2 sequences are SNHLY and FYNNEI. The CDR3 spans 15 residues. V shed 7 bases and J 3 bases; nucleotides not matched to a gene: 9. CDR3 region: CASTEDRAATDTQYF. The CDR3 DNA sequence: TGTGCCAGCACCGAGGACAGGGCCGCGACAGATACGCAGTATTTT.

The CDR3 sequence: CASTEREPTDTQYF. The CDR3 DNA reads as TGTGCCAGCACGGAGCGGGAGCCCACAGATACGCAGTATTTT. J is TRBJ2-3 and V is TRBV28, with 8 bases identical to TRBD2. V lost 7 bases and J lost 2; bases outside the gene matches: 5. The CDR3 runs 14 residues. From germline, CDR1 is MDHEN and CDR2 SYDVKM.

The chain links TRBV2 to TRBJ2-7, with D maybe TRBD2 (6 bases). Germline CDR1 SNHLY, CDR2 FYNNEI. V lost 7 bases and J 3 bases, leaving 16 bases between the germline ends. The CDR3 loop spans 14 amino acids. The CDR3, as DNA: TGTGCCAGCACTGCGGGACTTCTGAACTACGAGCAGTACTTC. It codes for CASTAGLLNYEQYF.

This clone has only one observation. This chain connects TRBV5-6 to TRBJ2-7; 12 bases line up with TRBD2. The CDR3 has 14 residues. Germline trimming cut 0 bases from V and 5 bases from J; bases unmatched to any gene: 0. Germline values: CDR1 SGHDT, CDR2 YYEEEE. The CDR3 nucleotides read TGTGCCAGCAGCTTGGGACTAGCGGGAGACGAGCAGTACGTC. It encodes CASSLGLAGDEQYV.

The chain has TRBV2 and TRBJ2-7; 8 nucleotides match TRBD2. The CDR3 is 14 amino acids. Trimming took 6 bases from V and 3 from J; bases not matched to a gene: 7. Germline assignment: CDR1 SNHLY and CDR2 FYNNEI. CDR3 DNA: TGTGCCAGCAGCCCGGGACTAGTGCGCTACGAGCAGTACTTC. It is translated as CASSPGLVRYEQYF.

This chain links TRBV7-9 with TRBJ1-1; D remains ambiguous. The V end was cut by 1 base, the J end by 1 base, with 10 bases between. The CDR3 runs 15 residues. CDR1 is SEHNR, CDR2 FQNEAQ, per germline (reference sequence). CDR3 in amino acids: CASSLGLAGNTEAFF. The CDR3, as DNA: TGTGCCAGCAGCTTAGGACTGGCGGGGAACACTGAAGCTTTCTTT.

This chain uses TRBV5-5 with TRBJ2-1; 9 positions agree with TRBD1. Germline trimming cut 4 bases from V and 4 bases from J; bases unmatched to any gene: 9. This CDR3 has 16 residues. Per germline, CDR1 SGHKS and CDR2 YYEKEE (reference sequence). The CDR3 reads CASSPTRDRAYNEQFF. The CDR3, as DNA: TGTGCCAGCAGCCCAACCCGGGACAGGGCGTACAATGAGCAGTTCTTC.

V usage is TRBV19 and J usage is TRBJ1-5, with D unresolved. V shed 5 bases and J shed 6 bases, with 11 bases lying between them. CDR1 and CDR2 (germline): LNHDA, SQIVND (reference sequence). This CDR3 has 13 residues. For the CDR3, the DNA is TGTGCCAGTAGTCGGGGTTACGGTCAGCCCCAGCATTTT. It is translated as CASSRGYGQPQHF. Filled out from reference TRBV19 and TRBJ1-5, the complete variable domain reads DGGITQSPKYLFRKEGQNVTLSCEQNLNHDAMYWYRQDPGQGLRLIYYSQIVNDFQKGDIAEGYSVSREKKESFPLTVTSAQKNPTAFYLCASSRGYGQPQHFGDGTRLSIL.

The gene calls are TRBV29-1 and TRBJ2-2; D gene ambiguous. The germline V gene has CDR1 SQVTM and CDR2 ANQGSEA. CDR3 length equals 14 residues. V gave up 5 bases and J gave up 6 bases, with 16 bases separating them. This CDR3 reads CSVYYTTKPGELFF. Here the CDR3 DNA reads TGCAGCGTTTATTACACCACTAAACCCGGGGAGCTGTTTTTT.

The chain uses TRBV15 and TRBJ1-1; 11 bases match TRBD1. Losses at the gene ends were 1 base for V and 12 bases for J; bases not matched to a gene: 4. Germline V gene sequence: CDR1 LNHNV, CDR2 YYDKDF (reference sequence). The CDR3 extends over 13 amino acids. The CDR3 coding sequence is TGTGCCACCAGCAGAGCGGGACAGGGGGGTCCTTTCTTT. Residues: CATSRAGQGGPFF.

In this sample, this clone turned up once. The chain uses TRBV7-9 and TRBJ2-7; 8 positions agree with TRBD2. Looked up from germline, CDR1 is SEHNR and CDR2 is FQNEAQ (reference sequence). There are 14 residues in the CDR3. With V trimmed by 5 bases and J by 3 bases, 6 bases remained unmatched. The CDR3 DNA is TGTGCCAGCAGCCTTAGCGGGATGAGCTACGAGCAGTACTTC. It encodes CASSLSGMSYEQYF.

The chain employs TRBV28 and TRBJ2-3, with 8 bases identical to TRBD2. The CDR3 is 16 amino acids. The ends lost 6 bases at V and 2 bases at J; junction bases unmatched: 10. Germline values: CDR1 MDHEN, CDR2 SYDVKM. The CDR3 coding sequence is TGTGCCAGCAGCCCCCGGGGAGCGGGGGTCACAGATACGCAGTATTTT. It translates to CASSPRGAGVTDTQYF.

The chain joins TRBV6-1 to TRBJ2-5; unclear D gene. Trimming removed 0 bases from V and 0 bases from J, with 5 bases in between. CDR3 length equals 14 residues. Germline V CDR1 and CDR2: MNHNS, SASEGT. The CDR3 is CASSEAPYQETQYF. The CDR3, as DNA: TGTGCCAGCAGTGAAGCCCCGTACCAAGAGACCCAGTACTTC.

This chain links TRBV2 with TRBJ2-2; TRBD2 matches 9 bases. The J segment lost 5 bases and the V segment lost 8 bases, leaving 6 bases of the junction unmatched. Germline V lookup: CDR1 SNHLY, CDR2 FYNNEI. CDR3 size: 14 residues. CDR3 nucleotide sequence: TGTGCCAGCGGGACTAGCAAAGCGACCGGGGAGCTGTTTTTT. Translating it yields CASGTSKATGELFF.

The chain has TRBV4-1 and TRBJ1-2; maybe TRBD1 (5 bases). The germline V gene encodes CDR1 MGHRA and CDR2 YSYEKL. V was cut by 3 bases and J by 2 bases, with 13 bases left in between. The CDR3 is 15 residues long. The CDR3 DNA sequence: TGCGCCAGCAGCCAGCAGGGTTCCCAGAACTATGGCTACACCTTC. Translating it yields CASSQQGSQNYGYTF.

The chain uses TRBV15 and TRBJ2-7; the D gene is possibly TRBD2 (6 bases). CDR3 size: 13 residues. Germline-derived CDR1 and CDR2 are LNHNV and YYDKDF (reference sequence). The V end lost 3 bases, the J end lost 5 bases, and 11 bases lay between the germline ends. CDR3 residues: CATSSGGEHEQYF. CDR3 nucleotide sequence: TGTGCCACCAGCAGTGGCGGGGAGCACGAGCAGTACTTC.

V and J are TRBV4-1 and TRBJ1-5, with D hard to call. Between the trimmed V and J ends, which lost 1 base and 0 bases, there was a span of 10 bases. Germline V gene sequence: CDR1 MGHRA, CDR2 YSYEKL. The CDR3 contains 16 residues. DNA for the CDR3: TGCGCCAGCAGCCAAGGTGGGCAGAATAGCAATCAGCCCCAGCATTTT. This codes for CASSQGGQNSNQPQHF.

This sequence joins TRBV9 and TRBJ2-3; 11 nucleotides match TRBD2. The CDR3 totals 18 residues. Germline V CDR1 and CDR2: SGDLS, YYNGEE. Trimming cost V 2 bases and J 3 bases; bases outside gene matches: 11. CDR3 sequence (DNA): TGTGCCAGCAGCGTCTCCGGGACTAGCGGCCATGGGACAGATACGCAGTATTTT. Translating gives CASSVSGTSGHGTDTQYF.

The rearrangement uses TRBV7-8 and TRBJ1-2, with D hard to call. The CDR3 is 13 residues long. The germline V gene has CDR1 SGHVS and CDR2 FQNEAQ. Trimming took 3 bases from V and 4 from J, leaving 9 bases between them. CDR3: CASSFGGSYGYTF. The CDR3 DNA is TGTGCCAGCAGCTTTGGCGGATCCTATGGCTACACCTTC.

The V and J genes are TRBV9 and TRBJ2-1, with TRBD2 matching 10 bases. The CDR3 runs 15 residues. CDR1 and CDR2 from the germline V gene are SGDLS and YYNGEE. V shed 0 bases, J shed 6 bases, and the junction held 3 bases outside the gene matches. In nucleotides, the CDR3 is TGTGCCAGCAGCGTAGGAGCGGGAGGGACCAATGAGCAGTTCTTC. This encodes CASSVGAGGTNEQFF.